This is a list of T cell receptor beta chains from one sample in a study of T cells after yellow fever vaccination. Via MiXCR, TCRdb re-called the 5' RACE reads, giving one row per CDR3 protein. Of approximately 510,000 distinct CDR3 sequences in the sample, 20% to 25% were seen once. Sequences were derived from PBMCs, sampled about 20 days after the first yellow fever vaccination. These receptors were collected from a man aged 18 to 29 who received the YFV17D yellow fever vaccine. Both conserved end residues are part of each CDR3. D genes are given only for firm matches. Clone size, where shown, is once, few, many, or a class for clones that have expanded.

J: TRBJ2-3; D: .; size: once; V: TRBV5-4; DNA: TGTGCCAGCAGCTCCCCCAGCCCGCAGCCCGTAGCAGATACGCAGTATTTT; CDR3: CASSSPSPQPVADTQYF
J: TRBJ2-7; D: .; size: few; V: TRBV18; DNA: TGTGCCAGCTCACTCAGGAGCTACGAGCAGTACTTC; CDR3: CASSLRSYEQYF
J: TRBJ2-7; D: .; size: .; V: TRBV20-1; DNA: TGCAGTGCTGGGACTCCGACTCCTTCCTACAAGCAGTACTTC; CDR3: CSAGTPTPSYKQYF
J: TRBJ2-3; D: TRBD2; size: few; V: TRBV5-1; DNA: TGCGCCAGCAGCTGGACTAGCGGGGGGACCACAGATACGCAGTATTTT; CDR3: CASSWTSGGTTDTQYF
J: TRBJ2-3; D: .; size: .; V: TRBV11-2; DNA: TGTGCCAGCAGCTTAGAGGGGGGCGGCACAGATACGCAGTATTTT; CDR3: CASSLEGGGTDTQYF
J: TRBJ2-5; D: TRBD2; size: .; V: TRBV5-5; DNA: TGTGCCAGCAGCTGGTGGAGTAGCGGGGCGGAGACCCAGTACTTC; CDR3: CASSWWSSGAETQYF
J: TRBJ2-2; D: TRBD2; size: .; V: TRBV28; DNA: TGTGCCAGCCGACCGGTCCAGCGGGATCGAGGGACCGGGGAGCTGTTTTTT; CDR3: CASRPVQRDRGTGELFF
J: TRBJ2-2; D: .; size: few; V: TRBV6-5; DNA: TGTGCCAGCAGTTTCTCGGGGCAAGCGAACACCGGGGAGCTGTTTTTT; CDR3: CASSFSGQANTGELFF
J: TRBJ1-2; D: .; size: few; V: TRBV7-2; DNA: TGTGCCAGCAGCCCCAATCAACTGGGGGGTGGCGGCTACACCTTC; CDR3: CASSPNQLGGGGYTF
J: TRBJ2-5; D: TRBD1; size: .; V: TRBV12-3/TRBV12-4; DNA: TGTGCCAGCAGTTTAGCGGGGACAGGGACAGAGACCCAGTACTTC; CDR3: CASSLAGTGTETQYF
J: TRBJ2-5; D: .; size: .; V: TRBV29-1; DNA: TGCAGCGTTGAAGAAAATGGACAGCAAGAGACCCAGTACTTC; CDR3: CSVEENGQQETQYF
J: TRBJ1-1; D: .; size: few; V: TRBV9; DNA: TGTGCCAGCAGCTACCCCGAGAGTACCCTCCCCGGCACTGAAGCTTTCTTT; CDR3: CASSYPESTLPGTEAFF
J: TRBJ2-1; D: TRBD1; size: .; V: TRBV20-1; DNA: TGCAGTGTCCGTAGACAGGGGGCCTACAATGAGCAGTTCTTC; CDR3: CSVRRQGAYNEQFF
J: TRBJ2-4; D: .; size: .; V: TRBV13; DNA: TGTGCCAGCAGCTTCGGGACCTTAGCCAAAAACATTCAGTACTTC; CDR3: CASSFGTLAKNIQYF
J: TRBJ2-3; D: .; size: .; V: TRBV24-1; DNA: TGTGCCACCAGTGACTGGACAGACACAGATACGCAGTATTTT; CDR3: CATSDWTDTDTQYF
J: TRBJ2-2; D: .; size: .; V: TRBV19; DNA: TGTGCCAGTAGTATCTTCCGGTCTTCGGGGGTTGGAGGGGAGCTGTTTTTT; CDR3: CASSIFRSSGVGGELFF
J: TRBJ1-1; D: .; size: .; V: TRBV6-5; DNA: TGTGCCAGCAGTTACTCCCCCCCAACTGAAGCTTTCTTT; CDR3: CASSYSPPTEAFF
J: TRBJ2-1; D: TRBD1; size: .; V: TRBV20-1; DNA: TGCAGTGCTGCCCGGACAGGGGCGCCGAGCTCCTACAATGAGCAGTTCTTC; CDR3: CSAARTGAPSSYNEQFF
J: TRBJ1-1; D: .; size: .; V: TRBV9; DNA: TGTGCCAGCAGCCTGGGACTGGACCGTTTGAACACTGAAGCTTTCTTT; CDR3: CASSLGLDRLNTEAFF
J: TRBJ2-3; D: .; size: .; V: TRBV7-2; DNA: TGTGCCAGCAGCCGTTTGCACTCTGATACGCAGTATTTT; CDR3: CASSRLHSDTQYF
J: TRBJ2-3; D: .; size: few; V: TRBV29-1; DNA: TGCAGCGTTGAAAGGGACAGCACAGATACGCAGTATTTT; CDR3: CSVERDSTDTQYF
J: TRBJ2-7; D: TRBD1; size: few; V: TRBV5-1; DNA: TGCGCCAGCAGCGAGACAGGGGTCGAGCAGTACTTC; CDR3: CASSETGVEQYF
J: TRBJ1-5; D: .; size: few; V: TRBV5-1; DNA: TGCGCCAGCAGCTTGGATTACAGGGAGTCCGGCCAGCCCCAGCATTTT; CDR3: CASSLDYRESGQPQHF
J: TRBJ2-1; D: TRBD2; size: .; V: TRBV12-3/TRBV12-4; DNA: TGTGCCAGCAGCCCCCCTAGCGGGGGGGTTAATGAGCAGTTCTTC; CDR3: CASSPPSGGVNEQFF
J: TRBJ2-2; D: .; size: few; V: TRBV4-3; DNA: TGCGCCAGCAGCAAACAGGTGGCGGGGCTTACGAACACCGGGGAGCTGTTTTTT; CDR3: CASSKQVAGLTNTGELFF
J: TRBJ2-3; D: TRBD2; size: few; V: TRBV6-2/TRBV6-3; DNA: TGTGCCAGCAGTCCCCATCAATCTAGCGGGGGAACAGATACGCAGTATTTT; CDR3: CASSPHQSSGGTDTQYF
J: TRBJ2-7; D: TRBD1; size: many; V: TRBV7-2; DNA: TGTGCCAGCAGCCGAACGGGACAGGGTTCCTACGAGCAGTACTTC; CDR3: CASSRTGQGSYEQYF
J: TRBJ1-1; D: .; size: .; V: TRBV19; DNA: TGTGCCAGTAGTTATTCCCGGGACACCCCAGCTTTCTTT; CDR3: CASSYSRDTPAFF
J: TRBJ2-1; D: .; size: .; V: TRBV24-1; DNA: TGTGCCACCAGTGATTCTGCTGTCGATGAGCAGTTCTTC; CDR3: CATSDSAVDEQFF
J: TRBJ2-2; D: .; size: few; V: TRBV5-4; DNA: TGTGCCAGCAGCCGAGGACTTGGCAACACCGGGGAGCTGTTTTTT; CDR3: CASSRGLGNTGELFF
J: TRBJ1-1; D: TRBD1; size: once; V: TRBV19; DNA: TGTGCCAGTACCTGGGGACAGCTGAACACTGAAGCTTTCTTT; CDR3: CASTWGQLNTEAFF
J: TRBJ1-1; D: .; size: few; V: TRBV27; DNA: TGTGCCAGCAGTTTATCCAGGGGAACCTTGAACACTGAAGCTTTTTTT; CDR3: CASSLSRGTLNTEAFF
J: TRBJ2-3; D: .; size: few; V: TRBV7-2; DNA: TGTGCCAGCAGCCTAGCGAGCCCAGCCACGCAGTATTTT; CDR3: CASSLASPATQYF
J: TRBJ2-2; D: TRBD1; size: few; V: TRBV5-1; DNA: TGCGCCAGCAGCATACGGACAGGGCCCGGGGAGCTGTTTTTT; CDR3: CASSIRTGPGELFF
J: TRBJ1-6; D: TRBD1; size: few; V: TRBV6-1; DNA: TGTGCCAGCAGGCACCACGACAGGGAAAATTCACCCCTCCACTTT; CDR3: CASRHHDRENSPLHF
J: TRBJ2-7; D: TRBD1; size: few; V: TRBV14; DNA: TGTGCCAGCAGCCAATGGACAGGGTCATTCGAGCAGTACTTC; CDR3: CASSQWTGSFEQYF
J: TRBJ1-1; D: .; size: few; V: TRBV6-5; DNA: TGTGCCAGCAGTTACACCCGGACGGAGGGGACTGAAGCTTTCTTT; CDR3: CASSYTRTEGTEAFF
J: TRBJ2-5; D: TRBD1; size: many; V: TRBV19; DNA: TGTGCCAGCAGCACAGGGGGGGAGACCCAGTACTTC; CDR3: CASSTGGETQYF
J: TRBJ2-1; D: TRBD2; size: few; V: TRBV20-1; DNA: TGCAGTGCTAGAGCTAGCGGGGCGGGCTCCTACAATGAGCAGTTCTTC; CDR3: CSARASGAGSYNEQFF
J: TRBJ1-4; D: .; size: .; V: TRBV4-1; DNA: TGCGCCAGCAGCCCCCTTGGGGGGAATGAAAAACTGTTTTTT; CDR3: CASSPLGGNEKLFF
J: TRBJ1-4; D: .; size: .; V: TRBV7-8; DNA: TGTGCCAGCAGCCCGCCGTGGCCAACTAATGAAAAACTGTTTTTT; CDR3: CASSPPWPTNEKLFF
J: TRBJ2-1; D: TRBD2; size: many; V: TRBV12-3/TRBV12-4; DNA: TGTGCCAGCAGTTTAGGGACTAGCGACTACAATGAGCAGTTCTTC; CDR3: CASSLGTSDYNEQFF
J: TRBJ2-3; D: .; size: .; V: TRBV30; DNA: TGTGCCTGGGGAGTGGCTACTTCCACAGATACGCAGTATTTT; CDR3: CAWGVATSTDTQYF
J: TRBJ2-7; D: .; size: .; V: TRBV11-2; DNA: TGTGCCAGCAGCTCACTCCGGTACAGGGATGCCTACGAGCAGTACTTC; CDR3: CASSSLRYRDAYEQYF
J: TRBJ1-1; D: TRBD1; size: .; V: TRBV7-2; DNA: TGTGCCAGCAGCACCCGACAGGGGCTTAACACTGAAGCTTTCTTT; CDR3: CASSTRQGLNTEAFF
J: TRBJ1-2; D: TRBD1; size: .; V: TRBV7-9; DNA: TGTGCCAGCAGCCCACCGGGACAGGTCAACTTGGGCTACACCTTC; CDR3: CASSPPGQVNLGYTF
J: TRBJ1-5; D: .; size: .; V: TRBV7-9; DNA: TGTGCCAGCAGTCCCTCGGATAGCGACCAGCCCCAGCATTTT; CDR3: CASSPSDSDQPQHF
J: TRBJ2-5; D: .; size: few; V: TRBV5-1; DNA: TGCGCCAGCAGCCTGTCGGGCTCTAGCGAGGAGACCCAGTACTTC; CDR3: CASSLSGSSEETQYF
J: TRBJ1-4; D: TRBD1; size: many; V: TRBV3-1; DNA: TGTGCCAGCAGCCAACGACAGGGGAAGACTGAAAAACTGTTTTTT; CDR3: CASSQRQGKTEKLFF
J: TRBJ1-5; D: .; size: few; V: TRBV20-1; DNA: TGCAGTGCCCAGGACGGGGATCAGCCCCAGCATTTT; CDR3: CSAQDGDQPQHF
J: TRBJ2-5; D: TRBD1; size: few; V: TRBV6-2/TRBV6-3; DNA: TGTGCCAGCAGTTCCGGGACAGGGAGGGAGACCCAGTACTTC; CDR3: CASSSGTGRETQYF
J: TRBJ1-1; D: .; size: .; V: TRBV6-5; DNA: TGTGCCAGCACGTTTTCTAAGGAGGGCAGATTTAACACTGAAGCTTTCTTT; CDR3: CASTFSKEGRFNTEAFF
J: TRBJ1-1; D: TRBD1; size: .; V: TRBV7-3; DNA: TGTGCCAGCAGCTGGACAGGGGGCGATACTGAAGCTTTCTTT; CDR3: CASSWTGGDTEAFF
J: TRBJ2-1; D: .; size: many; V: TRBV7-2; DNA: TGTGCCAGCAGCTTAGCGGGCGGGTGGTACAATGAGCAGTTCTTC; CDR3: CASSLAGGWYNEQFF
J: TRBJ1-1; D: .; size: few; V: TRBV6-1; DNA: TGTGCCAGCAGTCTTCGATTGAACGCTGAAGCTTTCTTT; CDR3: CASSLRLNAEAFF
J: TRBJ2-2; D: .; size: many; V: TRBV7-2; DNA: TGCGCCAGCAGCTTGGACCTAAACACCGGGGAGCTGTTTTTT; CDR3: CASSLDLNTGELFF
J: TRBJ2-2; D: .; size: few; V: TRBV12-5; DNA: TGTGCTAGTGGTTTGATCCTACAGGGAAACACCGGGGAGCTGTTTTTT; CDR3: CASGLILQGNTGELFF
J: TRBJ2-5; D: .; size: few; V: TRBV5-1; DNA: TGCGCCAGCAGCTTTGGCAGAGTCCAAGAGACCCAGTACTTC; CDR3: CASSFGRVQETQYF